This T cell receptor beta chain was captured in a study of CD8+ T cells in alopecia areata. Whole-study context: Treatment ran 6 to 18 months, with 6 months of follow-up afterward.

Trimming removed 2 bases at V and 6 bases at J, with 9 bases between. CDR1 is LNHDA, CDR2 SQIVND, per germline (reference sequence). The CDR3 covers 13 residues. Study findings and constraints: TCR sharing across patients was less clear than in mice, possibly HLA-related. Elevated clonality characterized lesional scalp relative to normal scalp, particularly in alopecia totalis/universalis.

RNA extraction and reverse transcription yielded cDNA as sequencing template. Measured with immunoSEQ multiplex PCR; TCRdb has only the in-frame clones, and not every one. The table includes approximately 180,000 clones, approximately 65% detected once. It was from alopecia areata patients that lesional scalp punch biopsies and peripheral blood were collected. A few counts support this clone. The antigen is unknown. This TCR derives from a human donor with alopecia areata. The sequenced sample was CD8+ T cells sorted from blood, obtained at week 0. The chain is built from TRBV19 and TRBJ2-3; perhaps TRBD1 as D (6 bases). This CDR3 is CASSINRVDTQYF. The CDR3, as DNA: TGTGCCAGTAGTATAAACAGGGTGGATACGCAGTATTTT.